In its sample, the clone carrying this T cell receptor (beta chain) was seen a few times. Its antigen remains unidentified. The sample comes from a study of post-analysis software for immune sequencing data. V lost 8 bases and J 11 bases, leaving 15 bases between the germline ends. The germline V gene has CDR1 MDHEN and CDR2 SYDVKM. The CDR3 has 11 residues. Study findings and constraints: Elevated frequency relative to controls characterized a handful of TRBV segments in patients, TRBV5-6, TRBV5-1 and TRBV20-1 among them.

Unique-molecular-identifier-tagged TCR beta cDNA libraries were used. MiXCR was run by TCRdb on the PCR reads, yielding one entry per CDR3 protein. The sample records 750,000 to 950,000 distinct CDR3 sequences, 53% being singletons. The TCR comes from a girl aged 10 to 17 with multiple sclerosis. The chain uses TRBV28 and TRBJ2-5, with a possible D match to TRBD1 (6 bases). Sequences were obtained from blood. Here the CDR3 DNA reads TGTGCCAGCGGAAGACAGGCTAGGCAGTACTTC. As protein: CASGRQARQYF.